This T cell receptor (beta chain) was recovered during a study of T cell responses to AZD1222 COVID-19 vaccine (dated by TCRdb to the early 2020s). In the study overall: A total of under 250 trial participants underwent TCR sequencing, of whom roughly 210 had received two doses of AZD1222 and around 25 had received two doses of the MenACWY control vaccine. Enrollment into the trials was organized by age into subgroups of 18-55, 56-69 and 70-plus years, and those subgroups contained roughly 160, 29 and 62 TCR-sequenced participants, respectively. General findings and caveats noted by the study authors: No day 14 peak-response samples were available, so repertoires were characterized only after the peak T cell response. After two AZD1222 doses, spike-specific TCR breadth and depth were significantly higher than at day 0 and than in MenACWY recipients. The whole spike protein was spanned by vaccine-associated CD4 TCRs, and dominant responses were seen in regions 160-218 and 743-854. Conclusions about previously exposed vaccinees were limited because only six or seven AZD1222 recipients were SARS-CoV-2 seropositive at baseline. Most participants were white British and females outnumbered males, and the authors suggested that clonal diversity may have been underestimated. Nearly half of unique spike-specific TCRs reportedly recognized epitopes outside regions mutated in the B.1.351 and B.1.1.7 variants. In the small 56-69-year group, the increase in depth fell short of significance, most likely because of low power.

Concerning this clone itself: The antigen it recognizes is unknown. The input lacks base qualities; no much larger clone sits a single base away.

The CDR3 regions of human TCRbeta chains were subjected to immunosequencing. The authors' pipeline ran thus. Repertoire TCRs were checked for matches against a reference library of SARS-CoV-2-specific TCRs that had been generated using the MIRA antigen-specificity platform. Breadth was defined as the fraction of unique TCRs that were SARS-CoV-2-associated, and depth was defined as the fraction of total T cells that were SARS-CoV-2-associated. Using the MIRA data, each spike-specific TCR was assigned both to the spike region to which the TCR was reactive and to a CD4 or CD8 class. Log10-transformed breadth and depth values were compared by one-way ANOVA with Sidak's multiple comparisons tests. TCRdb carries this immuneACCESS record with in-frame sequences only. Its versions omit some clonotypes, under half of them owing to an unresolved V gene in the studies checked, with the rest unexplained. The V and J calls and clone size are taken from that table; D and trimming were inferred from the DNA. A total of 95,000 or so clones appear in this sample, approximately 89% of them only once. The top ten clones comprise roughly 8% of the sample.

V trim: 1 base; J trim: 4 bases; unmatched bases: 1. CDR1 is given as KGHSH and CDR2 as LQKENI, both from the germline V gene. CDR3 length: 17 amino acids, cysteine to phenylalanine. Of the read, only the CDR3 DNA is kept; its 51 bases are in frame from base 1. The time point label for this specimen denotes: about 28 days (+/-7) after the second vaccine dose. AZD1222 recipients with second doses at about 4 weeks or about 12 weeks were pooled, because spike-specific TCR depth and breadth did not differ between schedules. Samples from vaccinated people were obtained from the UK trials COV001 and COV002, which included a single-blind randomized controlled phase 2/3 trial of AZD1222 (ChAdOx1 nCoV-19) in healthy adults. For TCRbeta chain sequencing, PBMC samples were collected from trial participants at day 0 and at day 28 after the second dose.

The V gene is TRBV18 and the J gene is TRBJ2-2; 15 of the junction bases match TRBD2. The sequence was obtained from an adult who received the AZD1222 COVID-19 vaccine. Here the sequenced sample was peripheral blood, taken 28 days after the second AZD1222 dose. The CDR3 region reads CASSPRGLAGGTGELFF. The nucleotide sequence reads as follows: TGTGCCAGCTCACCACGGGGACTAGCGGGAGGCACCGGGGAGCTGTTTTTT.